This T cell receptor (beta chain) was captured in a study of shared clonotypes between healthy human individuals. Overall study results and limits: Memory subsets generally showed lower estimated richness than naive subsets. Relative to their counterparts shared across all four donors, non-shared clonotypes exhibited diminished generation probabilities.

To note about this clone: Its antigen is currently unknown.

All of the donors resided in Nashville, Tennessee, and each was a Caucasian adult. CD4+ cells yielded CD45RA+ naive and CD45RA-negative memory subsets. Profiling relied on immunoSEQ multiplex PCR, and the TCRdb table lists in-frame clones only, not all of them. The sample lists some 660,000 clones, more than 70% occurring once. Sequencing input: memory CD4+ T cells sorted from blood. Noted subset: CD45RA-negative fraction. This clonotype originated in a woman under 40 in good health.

CDR3 in DNA: TGTGCCAGCAGCCAAAGGGGGATGAACACTGAAGCTTTCTTT. It is translated as CASSQRGMNTEAFF. The V gene is TRBV7-2, the J gene TRBJ1-1; D possibly corresponds to TRBD1 (6 bases). CDR1 and CDR2 (germline): SGHTA, FQGNSA. The CDR3 runs 14 residues. V lost 5 bases and J 0 bases, leaving 10 bases between the germline ends.